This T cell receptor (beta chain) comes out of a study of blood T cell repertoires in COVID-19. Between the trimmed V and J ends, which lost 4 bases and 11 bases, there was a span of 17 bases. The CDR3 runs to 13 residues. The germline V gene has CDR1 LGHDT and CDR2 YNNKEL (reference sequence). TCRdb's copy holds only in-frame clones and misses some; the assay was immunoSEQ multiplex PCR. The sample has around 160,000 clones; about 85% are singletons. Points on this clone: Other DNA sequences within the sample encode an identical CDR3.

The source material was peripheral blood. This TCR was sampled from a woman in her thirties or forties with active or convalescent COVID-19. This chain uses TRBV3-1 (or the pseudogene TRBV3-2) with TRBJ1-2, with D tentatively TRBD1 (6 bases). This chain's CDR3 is CASSPRTVSGYTF. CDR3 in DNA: TGTGCCAGCAGCCCCCGGACAGTGTCGGGTTACACCTTC.